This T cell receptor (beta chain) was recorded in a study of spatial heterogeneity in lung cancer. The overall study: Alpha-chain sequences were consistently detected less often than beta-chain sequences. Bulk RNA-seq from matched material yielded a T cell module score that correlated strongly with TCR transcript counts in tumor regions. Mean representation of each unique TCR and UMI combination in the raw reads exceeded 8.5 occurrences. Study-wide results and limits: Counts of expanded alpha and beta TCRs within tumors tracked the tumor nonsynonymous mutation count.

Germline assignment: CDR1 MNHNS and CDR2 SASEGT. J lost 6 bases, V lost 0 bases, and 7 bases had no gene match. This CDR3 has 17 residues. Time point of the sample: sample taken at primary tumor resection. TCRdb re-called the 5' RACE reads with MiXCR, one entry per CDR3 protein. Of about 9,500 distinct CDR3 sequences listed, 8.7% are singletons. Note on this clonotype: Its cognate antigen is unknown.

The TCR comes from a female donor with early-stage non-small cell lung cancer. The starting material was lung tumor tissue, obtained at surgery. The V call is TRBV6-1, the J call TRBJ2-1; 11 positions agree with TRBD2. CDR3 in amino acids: CASSEAIAGGPFNEQFF. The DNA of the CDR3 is TGTGCCAGCAGTGAAGCTATAGCGGGGGGGCCATTCAATGAGCAGTTCTTC.